The sequence of this T cell receptor (beta chain) was determined in a study of T-cell reconstitution after alpha-beta-depleted transplantation in children. Germline V gives CDR1 LGHNA, CDR2 YSLEER. Trimming shortened V by 5 bases and J by 0 bases, and 13 bases separated the two germline ends. The CDR3 has 15 residues. This clonotype showed up many times. Molecular barcoding with unique molecular identifiers was used for the TCRbeta library. TCRdb reprocessed the PCR reads with MiXCR, giving one entry per CDR3 protein. Of 450,000 to 500,000 distinct CDR3 sequences in the sample, approximately 12% were seen once.

The material was PBMCs from the stem cell graft donor, obtained from the stem cell graft. The origin of this receptor is a human donor who donated a stem cell graft to a child with combined immunodeficiency. The chain employs TRBV4-3 and TRBJ1-1; possibly TRBD1 for D (5 bases). In DNA form, the CDR3 reads TGCGCCAGCAGCGCCATACAGGCAATGAACACTGAAGCTTTCTTT. Translation gives CASSAIQAMNTEAFF.